Listed below are T cell receptor beta chains from one sample, sequenced in a study of blood T cell repertoires in COVID-19. The method was immunoSEQ multiplex PCR; TCRdb's version includes in-frame clones alone and lacks a portion of them. The repertoire holds roughly 340,000 clones, with around 87% as singletons. Material: PBMCs or T cells enriched from blood (not recorded which). These receptors came from a man aged 35-49 years in a cohort exposed to, infected with or recovered from COVID-19 (not recorded which). CDR3s include the opening cysteine and the closing phenylalanine or tryptophan. Fields, in order: V gene, clone size, D gene, J gene, CDR3 protein, CDR3 DNA. A D gene is named only where the DNA matches it firmly. Some rows mark clone size as missing; the rest say once, few, many or name a class of expanded clone.

v_call: TRBV5-1
clone_size: NA
d_call: TRBD1
j_call: TRBJ1-6
cdr3_aa: CASSLEEPGGSPLHF
cdr3_nt: TGCGCCAGCAGCTTGGAAGAACCAGGGGGTTCACCCCTCCACTTT

v_call: TRBV5-1
clone_size: NA
d_call: NA
j_call: TRBJ2-5
cdr3_aa: CASSVSGHREETQYF
cdr3_nt: TGCGCCAGCAGTGTCTCGGGACACCGGGAAGAGACCCAGTACTTC

v_call: TRBV19
clone_size: NA
d_call: NA
j_call: TRBJ1-5
cdr3_aa: CASSILDRARPQHF
cdr3_nt: TGTGCCAGTAGTATTCTGGACAGAGCGCGACCCCAGCATTTT

v_call: TRBV7-6
clone_size: NA
d_call: TRBD2
j_call: TRBJ2-7
cdr3_aa: CASSLGLAGGPYEQYF
cdr3_nt: TGTGCCAGCAGCTTGGGACTAGCGGGAGGGCCCTACGAGCAGTACTTC

v_call: TRBV18
clone_size: NA
d_call: NA
j_call: TRBJ2-3
cdr3_aa: CASSPRQAARTDTQYF
cdr3_nt: TGTGCCAGCTCACCTCGACAGGCAGCCCGCACAGATACGCAGTATTTT

v_call: TRBV25-1
clone_size: NA
d_call: NA
j_call: TRBJ2-1
cdr3_aa: CASSEGARDEQFF
cdr3_nt: TGTGCCAGCAGCGAAGGGGCTCGCGATGAGCAGTTCTTC

v_call: TRBV5-8
clone_size: NA
d_call: NA
j_call: TRBJ2-6
cdr3_aa: CASRPKSSGANVLTF
cdr3_nt: TGTGCCAGCAGACCGAAGAGTTCGGGGGCCAACGTCCTGACTTTC

v_call: TRBV3-1/TRBV3-2
clone_size: NA
d_call: NA
j_call: TRBJ2-1
cdr3_aa: CASSQERGYNEQFF
cdr3_nt: TGTGCCAGCAGCCAAGAGCGGGGATACAATGAGCAGTTCTTC

v_call: TRBV9
clone_size: NA
d_call: TRBD1
j_call: TRBJ2-3
cdr3_aa: CASSAETGTADTQYF
cdr3_nt: TGTGCCAGCAGCGCCGAAACCGGGACAGCAGATACGCAGTATTTT

v_call: TRBV7-9
clone_size: NA
d_call: TRBD1
j_call: TRBJ1-1
cdr3_aa: CASSSSTGVSEAFF
cdr3_nt: TGTGCCAGCAGCTCGTCGACAGGGGTATCTGAAGCTTTCTTT

v_call: TRBV19
clone_size: NA
d_call: TRBD1
j_call: TRBJ2-5
cdr3_aa: CASSISGQGPQETQYF
cdr3_nt: TGTGCCAGTAGTATTTCGGGACAGGGTCCCCAAGAGACCCAGTACTTC

v_call: TRBV6-4
clone_size: few
d_call: TRBD2
j_call: TRBJ2-3
cdr3_aa: CASSDIAGETDTQYF
cdr3_nt: TGTGCCAGCAGTGACATAGCGGGAGAGACAGATACGCAGTATTTT

v_call: TRBV18
clone_size: NA
d_call: TRBD1
j_call: TRBJ1-4
cdr3_aa: CASSRGTGPDEKLFF
cdr3_nt: TGTGCCAGCTCCCGGGGGACAGGGCCGGATGAAAAACTGTTTTTT

v_call: TRBV5-1
clone_size: NA
d_call: NA
j_call: TRBJ2-7
cdr3_aa: CASSLGGTEGGGEQYF
cdr3_nt: TGCGCCAGCAGCTTGGGGGGTACGGAGGGAGGAGGAGAGCAGTACTTC

v_call: TRBV7-9
clone_size: NA
d_call: NA
j_call: TRBJ2-7
cdr3_aa: CASSLVQGEQYF
cdr3_nt: TGTGCCAGCAGCTTAGTACAGGGCGAGCAGTACTTC

v_call: TRBV9
clone_size: NA
d_call: TRBD1
j_call: TRBJ2-7
cdr3_aa: CASSVGTGFDEQYF
cdr3_nt: TGTGCCAGCAGCGTAGGGACAGGTTTTGACGAGCAGTACTTC

v_call: TRBV21-1
clone_size: once
d_call: NA
j_call: TRBJ1-4
cdr3_aa: CASSMGRPTEKLFF
cdr3_nt: TGTGCCAGCAGCATGGGCAGACCCACTGAAAAACTGTTTTTT

v_call: TRBV18
clone_size: once
d_call: TRBD1
j_call: TRBJ2-3
cdr3_aa: CASSPSQGTDTQYF
cdr3_nt: TGTGCCAGCTCACCTTCACAGGGGACAGATACGCAGTATTTT

v_call: TRBV5-8
clone_size: NA
d_call: TRBD1
j_call: TRBJ2-7
cdr3_aa: CASRLDRGTYEQYF
cdr3_nt: TGTGCCAGCAGGTTGGACAGGGGGACCTACGAGCAGTACTTC

v_call: TRBV3-1/TRBV3-2
clone_size: NA
d_call: TRBD1
j_call: TRBJ1-2
cdr3_aa: CASSQAPQGLHTF
cdr3_nt: TGTGCCAGCAGCCAAGCCCCACAGGGGCTACACACCTTC

v_call: TRBV2
clone_size: few
d_call: NA
j_call: TRBJ1-1
cdr3_aa: CASSRSILNTEAFF
cdr3_nt: TGTGCCAGCAGTCGGAGTATACTCAACACTGAAGCTTTCTTT

v_call: TRBV10-1
clone_size: NA
d_call: TRBD1
j_call: TRBJ1-1
cdr3_aa: CASSEGGLNTEAFF
cdr3_nt: TGCGCCAGCAGTGAAGGGGGCTTGAACACTGAAGCTTTCTTT

v_call: TRBV5-4
clone_size: NA
d_call: TRBD1
j_call: TRBJ2-4
cdr3_aa: CASSFGTARDIQYF
cdr3_nt: TGTGCCAGCAGCTTTGGGACAGCTAGGGACATTCAGTACTTC

v_call: TRBV10-3
clone_size: once
d_call: NA
j_call: TRBJ2-5
cdr3_aa: CAISERGLETQYF
cdr3_nt: TGTGCCATCAGTGAAAGGGGCCTGGAGACCCAGTACTTC

v_call: TRBV6-4
clone_size: few
d_call: TRBD2
j_call: TRBJ2-3
cdr3_aa: CASSALAGSSTDTQYF
cdr3_nt: TGTGCCAGCAGTGCGCTAGCGGGTTCTAGCACAGATACGCAGTATTTT

v_call: TRBV4-1
clone_size: NA
d_call: NA
j_call: TRBJ1-2
cdr3_aa: CASSQVGAGVDYGYTF
cdr3_nt: TGCGCCAGCAGCCAAGTAGGGGCAGGGGTAGACTATGGCTACACCTTC

v_call: TRBV7-2
clone_size: NA
d_call: TRBD1
j_call: TRBJ1-2
cdr3_aa: CASRNRDREYGYTF
cdr3_nt: TGTGCCAGCAGAAACCGGGACAGGGAGTATGGCTACACCTTC

v_call: TRBV3-1/TRBV3-2
clone_size: NA
d_call: TRBD1
j_call: TRBJ2-7
cdr3_aa: CASSPRDSEQYF
cdr3_nt: TGTGCCAGCAGCCCACGGGACAGCGAGCAGTACTTC

v_call: TRBV5-8
clone_size: NA
d_call: NA
j_call: TRBJ1-4
cdr3_aa: CASSVALQREEKLFF
cdr3_nt: TGTGCCAGCAGCGTTGCCTTACAGAGGGAGGAAAAACTGTTTTTT

v_call: TRBV5-4
clone_size: NA
d_call: NA
j_call: TRBJ2-5
cdr3_aa: CASSPSLAQETQYF
cdr3_nt: TGTGCCAGCAGCCCCAGTCTAGCTCAGGAGACCCAGTACTTC

v_call: TRBV15
clone_size: NA
d_call: TRBD2
j_call: TRBJ2-1
cdr3_aa: CATSRDYHGRGAYNEQFF
cdr3_nt: TGTGCCACCAGCAGAGATTACCACGGGAGGGGCGCCTACAATGAGCAGTTCTTC

v_call: TRBV11-2
clone_size: NA
d_call: NA
j_call: TRBJ2-5
cdr3_aa: CASRNSQGPQETQYF
cdr3_nt: TGTGCCAGCAGGAACTCACAGGGACCCCAGGAGACCCAGTACTTC

v_call: TRBV7-2
clone_size: NA
d_call: NA
j_call: TRBJ1-3
cdr3_aa: CASSEQVYSGNTIYF
cdr3_nt: TGTGCCAGCAGCGAACAGGTTTACTCTGGAAACACCATATATTTT

v_call: TRBV18
clone_size: NA
d_call: NA
j_call: TRBJ1-5
cdr3_aa: CASSPRGGLDNQPQHF
cdr3_nt: TGTGCCAGCTCACCCCGGGGGGGGCTAGACAATCAGCCCCAGCATTTT

v_call: TRBV6-5
clone_size: NA
d_call: NA
j_call: TRBJ1-1
cdr3_aa: CASTEGHRFWAFF
cdr3_nt: TGTGCCAGCACCGAGGGACACCGGTTTTGGGCTTTCTTT

v_call: TRBV5-5
clone_size: NA
d_call: TRBD1
j_call: TRBJ2-5
cdr3_aa: CASSLDGTVQETQYF
cdr3_nt: TGTGCCAGCAGCCTGGACGGGACAGTTCAAGAGACCCAGTACTTC